The sequence of this TCR beta chain was determined in a study of T cell changes during pregnancy in multiple sclerosis. V gave up 0 bases and J gave up 3 bases, with 3 bases separating them. Germline V gene sequence: CDR1 LNHNV, CDR2 YYDKDF (reference sequence). The CDR3 runs to 12 residues. The method was immunoSEQ multiplex PCR; TCRdb's version includes in-frame clones alone and lacks a portion of them. The sample lists tens of thousands of clones; 91% were seen once. The chain carries TRBV15 and TRBJ2-7; unclear D gene. The origin of this receptor is a female donor with multiple sclerosis, enrolled in a pregnancy study. The sample was peripheral blood, taken before pregnancy. This CDR3 is CATSRDSYEQYF. Written as DNA, the CDR3 is TGTGCCACCAGCAGAGATAGCTACGAGCAGTACTTC. The whole variable domain, remainder taken from reference TRBV15 and TRBJ2-7, is DAMVIQNPRYQVTQFGKPVTLSCSQTLNHNVMYWYQQKSSQAPKLLFHYYDKDFNNEADTPDNFQSRRPNTSFCFLDIRSPGLGDTAMYLCATSRDSYEQYFGPGTRLTVT.